The 30 T cell receptor beta chains listed next were all sequenced from one sample in a study of T-cell reconstitution after alpha-beta-depleted transplantation in children. Unique molecular identifiers were built into the TCRbeta library. TCRdb re-analysed the PCR reads in MiXCR, keeping a single row per CDR3 protein. The sample lists some 830,000 distinct CDR3 sequences, approximately 15% occurring once. The specimen comprised PBMCs, mostly from graft donor cells, sampled 360 days after TCRalphabeta/CD19-depleted stem cell transplant. Receptors were obtained from a male patient younger than 18 who had a stem cell transplant for acute lymphoblastic leukemia, so the T cells may come from the graft donor.

This clonotype was seen repeatedly, ten times or more. This CDR3 reads CATSRALAGRGLSTDTQYF. The CDR3 DNA follows: TGTGCCACCAGCAGAGCATTGGCGGGAAGAGGCCTTAGCACAGATACGCAGTATTTT. The chain uses TRBV15 and TRBJ2-3; D might be TRBD2 (6 bases). CDR1 is LNHNV and CDR2 is YYDKDF in the germline V gene (reference sequence). V lost 1 base and J 0 bases, leaving 20 bases between the germline ends. The CDR3 consists of 19 residues.

This clonotype was picked up a small number of times. The rearrangement uses TRBV5-1 and TRBJ1-1; weak D call: TRBD1 (5 bases). The V and J ends lost 4 bases and 1 base respectively, with 14 bases between them. In germline, CDR1 is SGHRS, CDR2 YFSETQ. The CDR3 totals 15 residues. The CDR3 loop reads CASSPNAGGNTEAFF. CDR3 in DNA: TGCGCCAGCAGCCCTAACGCGGGGGGGAACACTGAAGCTTTCTTT. Variable domain in full (rest from reference TRBV5-1 and TRBJ1-1): KAGVTQTPRYLIKTRGQQVTLSCSPISGHRSVSWYQQTPGQGLQFLFEYFSETQRNKGNFPGRFSGRQFSNSRSEMNVSTLELGDSALYLCASSPNAGGNTEAFFGQGTRLTVV.

This clonotype was counted between two and nine times. The rearrangement uses TRBV15 and TRBJ2-1; D possibly matches TRBD1 or TRBD2 (6 bases each). This CDR3 has 14 amino acids. V was pared by 5 bases and J by 8 bases, with 16 bases between. In germline, CDR1 is LNHNV, CDR2 YYDKDF (reference sequence). The CDR3 reads CATSVSRGDDEQFF. The CDR3 coding sequence is TGTGCCACCAGCGTATCAAGGGGGGACGATGAGCAGTTCTTC. The whole variable domain, remainder taken from reference TRBV15 and TRBJ2-1, is DAMVIQNPRYQVTQFGKPVTLSCSQTLNHNVMYWYQQKSSQAPKLLFHYYDKDFNNEADTPDNFQSRRPNTSFCFLDIRSPGLGDTAMYLCATSVSRGDDEQFFGPGTRLTVL.

The sample holds a few counts of this clonotype. The chain is built from TRBV12-3 or TRBV12-4 and TRBJ1-2; D gene unclear. This CDR3 has 14 residues. Trimming stripped 6 bases from V and 2 bases from J, with 13 bases between. CDR3 bases: TGTGCCAGCAGCTCCCGGCGAGGAAACTATGGCTACACCTTC. Its translation is CASSSRRGNYGYTF.

V and J are TRBV7-2 and TRBJ2-1, with D possibly being TRBD2 (5 bases). Germline values: CDR1 SGHTA, CDR2 FQGNSA. Trimming took off 3 bases at V and 15 bases at J, with 18 bases between the two ends. The CDR3 loop spans 13 amino acids. The CDR3 is CASSFLVEGAWFF. The DNA for the CDR3 is TGTGCCAGCAGCTTTCTAGTCGAGGGAGCTTGGTTCTTC.

This clonotype showed up just a few times. This chain connects TRBV12-5 to TRBJ1-1; 7 bases line up with TRBD1. Germline V gives CDR1 LGHNT, CDR2 FRNRAP. This CDR3 spans 18 amino acids. V gave up 3 bases and J gave up 4 bases; unmatched junction bases: 17. As DNA, the CDR3 is TGTGCTAGTGGTTTAGGTCCAGGGGGGTTGGAATACCTCACTGAAGCTTTCTTT. This codes for CASGLGPGGLEYLTEAFF.

This rearrangement joins TRBV7-9 to TRBJ2-1; D remains unclear. The CDR3 totals 16 residues. The germline V gene has CDR1 SEHNR and CDR2 FQNEAQ (reference sequence). Trimming stripped 1 base from V and 0 bases from J, with 10 bases between. In DNA, the CDR3 is TGTGCCAGCAGCTTAGGTTGGTATGGCTCCTACAATGAGCAGTTCTTC. This codes for CASSLGWYGSYNEQFF.

This clonotype was seen a handful of times. The chain carries TRBV4-1 and TRBJ2-2; D not resolved. The CDR3 sequence is 16 residues long. V shed 1 base and J shed 0 bases, with 9 bases lying between them. CDR1 MGHRA and CDR2 YSYEKL come from the germline V gene. CDR3 nucleotide sequence: TGCGCCAGCAGCCAAGGTTCGGGTGCGAACACCGGGGAGCTGTTTTTT. Translation: CASSQGSGANTGELFF.

This clonotype was seen only a few times. The CDR3 coding sequence is TGCGCCAGCACAGTACAGGGCGGCACCGGGGAGCTGTTTTTT. Amino acids: CASTVQGGTGELFF. J is TRBJ2-2 and V is TRBV4-1, with D perhaps TRBD1 (6 bases). The CDR3 sequence is 14 residues long. V lost 7 bases, J lost 4 bases, and 13 bases lay in between. Germline V CDR1 and CDR2: MGHRA, YSYEKL.

This clonotype showed up just a few times. The rearrangement links TRBV5-1 to TRBJ2-6; D may be TRBD1 (6 bases). Looked up from germline, CDR1 is SGHRS and CDR2 is YFSETQ. This CDR3 region has 17 residues. V shed 2 bases and J shed 2 bases, with 14 bases lying between them. The CDR3 sequence is CASSLGTTMTGANVLTF. The CDR3 DNA is TGCGCCAGCAGCTTAGGGACAACAATGACTGGGGCCAACGTCCTGACTTTC.

This chain connects TRBV21-1 to TRBJ2-1; TRBD2, the D gene given by the table, was not confirmed from the DNA. TRBV21-1 is termed a pseudogene. The CDR3 extends over 15 amino acids. CDR3 residues: CASSNVGGPGNEQFF. The CDR3 DNA reads as TGTGCCAGCAGCAATGTGGGAGGGCCAGGCAATGAGCAGTTCTTC.

The rearrangement joins TRBV7-9 to TRBJ2-7, with TRBD2 matching over 7 bases. CDR1 is SEHNR, CDR2 FQNEAQ, per germline (reference sequence). V shed 8 bases, J shed 2 bases, and the junction held 15 bases outside the gene matches. This CDR3 has 16 amino acids. The chain's CDR3 is CASEKTTGTTPYEQYF. The CDR3 DNA reads TGTGCCAGCGAGAAAACTACGGGGACTACCCCCTACGAGCAGTACTTC.

The rearrangement uses TRBV18 and TRBJ2-3; the match to TRBD1 covers 9 bases. This CDR3 is built from 16 residues. After removal of 2 bases from V and 1 base from J, the junction contained 4 bases not matched to a gene. Germline-derived CDR1 and CDR2 are KGHSH and LQKENI. The CDR3 loop reads CASSPTRTGGTDTQYF. The CDR3 bases are TGTGCCAGCTCACCAACCCGGACAGGGGGCACAGATACGCAGTATTTT.

The sample holds a few counts of this clonotype. The V gene is TRBV7-2, the J gene TRBJ2-7; TRBD2 matches at 10 bases. V was clipped by 2 bases and J by 0 bases; unmatched bases: 4. This CDR3 spans 16 amino acids. CDR1 and CDR2 from the germline V gene are SGHTA and FQGNSA. CDR3 DNA: TGTGCCAGCAGCTTACGACTAGCGGGCATCTCCTACGAGCAGTACTTC. Its translation is CASSLRLAGISYEQYF.

The sample holds many counts of this clonotype. The chain employs TRBV4-2 and TRBJ2-7, with TRBD2 identical over 11 bases. Germline V CDR1 and CDR2: LGHNA, YNFKEQ. Unmatched junction bases numbered 7, after V lost 4 bases and J lost 2 bases. CDR3 length: 16 amino acids. CDR3 residues: CASSPTGTSGAYEQYF. The CDR3, as DNA: TGTGCCAGCAGCCCAACCGGGACTAGCGGAGCCTACGAGCAGTACTTC.

This clonotype was detected only a few times. V and J are TRBV7-8 and TRBJ1-5, with a possible D match to TRBD1 (5 bases). The CDR3 consists of 14 residues. Germline values: CDR1 SGHVS, CDR2 FQNEAQ. V gave up 5 bases and J gave up 4 bases, with 12 bases separating them. The CDR3 region is CASSAWGGNQPQHF. DNA of the CDR3: TGTGCCAGCAGCGCCTGGGGGGGGAATCAGCCCCAGCATTTT.

The J gene is TRBJ2-3, the V gene TRBV7-2; D possibly matches TRBD1 or TRBD2 (5 bases each). The CDR3 is 16 residues long. Germline-derived CDR1 and CDR2 are SGHTA and FQGNSA. V was shortened by 6 bases and J by 1 base, with 17 bases between the two germline ends. The CDR3 protein is CASSRDRGLGTDTQYF. In DNA form, the CDR3 reads TGTGCCAGCAGTAGGGACCGGGGCCTCGGCACAGATACGCAGTATTTT.

This clonotype showed up many times. The chain combines TRBV21-1 with TRBJ1-5. TRBV21-1 has pseudogene status. The CDR3 spans 17 residues. CDR3 sequence reads: CASSKAREGEGSQPQHF. As DNA, the CDR3 is TGTGCCAGCAGCAAAGCTCGCGAGGGAGAAGGAAGTCAGCCCCAGCATTTT.

V usage is TRBV24-1 and J usage is TRBJ2-1; 9 bases are shared with TRBD1. V was pared by 5 bases and J by 9 bases, with 10 bases of the junction left unmatched. The CDR3 is 15 residues long. CDR1 is KGHDR, CDR2 SFDVKD, per germline. The CDR3 protein is CATSVGDRAFGEQFF. Here the CDR3 DNA reads TGTGCCACCAGTGTGGGGGACAGGGCCTTTGGTGAGCAGTTCTTC.

This clonotype was detected only a few times. This chain joins TRBV12-3 or TRBV12-4 and TRBJ2-5; D is undetermined. This CDR3 spans 16 amino acids. Trimming cost V 1 base and J 7 bases, with 19 bases left between them. The CDR3 loop is CASSLGASQPKGTQYF. As DNA, the CDR3 is TGTGCCAGCAGTTTAGGTGCGAGCCAGCCTAAGGGGACCCAGTACTTC.

This clonotype has a handful of counts. The gene calls are TRBV20-1 and TRBJ2-1, with 12 bases matching TRBD2. J gave up 5 bases and V 6 bases, and 2 bases lay outside the gene matches. Germline-derived CDR1 and CDR2 are DFQATT and SNEGSKA (reference sequence). The CDR3 totals 13 residues. The CDR3 is CSALAGGHNEQFF. CDR3 sequence (DNA): TGCAGTGCACTAGCGGGGGGACACAATGAGCAGTTCTTC.

This clonotype was observed a few times. The rearrangement links TRBV12-3 or TRBV12-4 to TRBJ1-6, with 7 bases identical to TRBD1. After removal of 4 bases from V and 5 bases from J, the junction contained 5 bases not matched to a gene. The CDR3 extends over 15 amino acids. The chain's CDR3 is CASSSRDSDNSPLHF. In DNA, the CDR3 is TGTGCCAGCAGTTCCCGGGACAGCGATAATTCACCCCTCCACTTT.

This clonotype was picked up a small number of times. The J gene is TRBJ2-3, the V gene TRBV20-1, with D tentatively TRBD2 (5 bases). Germline V gene sequence: CDR1 DFQATT, CDR2 SNEGSKA (reference sequence). With 6 bases removed from V and 6 bases from J, the gap between germline ends came to 22 bases. This CDR3 contains 15 residues. CDR3 DNA: TGCAGTGCGTCCGACCTCCGGGCCCCGGGGGATACGCAGTATTTT. This encodes CSASDLRAPGDTQYF.

This clonotype was counted at least ten times. The genes are TRBV5-6 and TRBJ2-1, with D unclear. Germline CDR1 reads SGHDT; CDR2 reads YYEEEE. With 1 base removed from V and 7 bases from J, the gap between germline ends came to 6 bases. The CDR3 consists of 12 residues. The CDR3: CASSLWRNEQFF. The CDR3 bases are TGTGCCAGCAGCTTGTGGAGAAATGAGCAGTTCTTC.

This clonotype was picked up many times. One junction end disagrees with the germline gene, perhaps due to a read error. The rearrangement uses TRBV5-1 and TRBJ1-1; D is possibly TRBD1 (6 bases). Looked up from germline, CDR1 is SGHRS and CDR2 is YFSETQ. This CDR3 is 13 amino acids long. The CDR3 is CASSLTGQTEAFF. The CDR3 DNA sequence: TGTGCCAGCAGCCTCACCGGACAGACTGAAGCTTTCTTT.

This clonotype was observed at least ten times. This chain connects TRBV2 to TRBJ2-7, with 9 bases fitting TRBD2. Germline V gene sequence: CDR1 SNHLY, CDR2 FYNNEI. CDR3 length equals 16 residues. J lost 4 bases, V lost 0 bases, and 7 bases had no gene match. The CDR3 DNA reads TGTGCCAGCAGTGAAGCCCCGGGACTAGCCGTATACGAGCAGTACTTC. This gives the protein CASSEAPGLAVYEQYF.

The rearrangement links TRBV5-1 to TRBJ2-2; 8 bases fit TRBD2. Unmatched junction bases numbered 4, after V lost 2 bases and J lost 1 base. The CDR3 totals 16 residues. The germline V gene encodes CDR1 SGHRS and CDR2 YFSETQ. CDR3 sequence (DNA): TGCGCCAGCAGCTTTAAAGCGGGAGTGAACACCGGGGAGCTGTTTTTT. Protein: CASSFKAGVNTGELFF.

The genes are TRBV7-3 and TRBJ2-2; D is possibly TRBD1 (5 bases). The CDR3 totals 14 residues. V was cut by 2 bases and J by 6 bases, with 10 bases left in between. CDR1 and CDR2 from the germline V gene are SGHTA and FQGTGA. The CDR3, as DNA: TGTGCCAGCAGCTTAGGGGCAGCCTCCGGGGAGCTGTTTTTT. This gives the protein CASSLGAASGELFF.

V and J are TRBV20-1 and TRBJ2-6; the match to TRBD2 covers 13 bases. Germline V CDR1 and CDR2: DFQATT, SNEGSKA (reference sequence). Trimming took 5 bases from V and 4 from J; bases not matched to a gene: 11. The CDR3 length is 18 residues. Here the CDR3 DNA reads TGCAGTGCTCCCTGGACTAGCGGGAGTCAGTCGGGGGCCAACGTCCTGACTTTC. Amino acids: CSAPWTSGSQSGANVLTF.

In this sample, this clonotype turned up many times. The chain links TRBV18 to TRBJ2-7; tentatively, D is TRBD1 or TRBD2 (5 bases each). The CDR3 extends over 15 amino acids. The germline V gene encodes CDR1 KGHSH and CDR2 LQKENI. The V end lost 6 bases, the J end lost 2 bases, and 17 bases lay between the germline ends. The CDR3 is CASSRGDGVPYEQYF. CDR3 in DNA: TGTGCCAGCTCCCGAGGGGACGGGGTACCCTACGAGCAGTACTTC.